The sequence of this T cell receptor (beta chain) was determined in a study of tumor and adjacent non-tumor tissue in lung cancer. Study-level background: The cohort had roughly 12 adenocarcinoma, 2 squamous cell and 1 small cell patients.

The library came from three nested PCR rounds adapted from ARM-PCR protocols. TCRdb called the multiplex PCR reads again in MiXCR, with one record for every CDR3 protein. The table has under 150,000 distinct CDR3 sequences, approximately 66% seen once. This sample's RNA came from whole unsorted tissue. CDR3 length: 16 residues. The germline CDR1 and CDR2 sequences are SGHVS and FQNEAQ. V lost 0 bases to trimming and J lost 12 bases; unmatched junction nucleotides: 11. Worth noting for this clonotype: The conserved closing phenylalanine or tryptophan is absent in this CDR3, likely reflecting a read error.

The genes are TRBV7-8 and TRBJ2-1; 10 bases fit TRBD2. Specimen: lung tumor tissue. The TCR comes from a man in his sixties with small cell lung cancer. CDR3 DNA: TGTGCCAGCAGCTTAGCGGCTAGCGGGAGCCTAGGGGGGCAGTTCTAC. Residues: CASSLAASGSLGGQFY.